The 4 T cell receptor beta chains listed next were all sequenced from one sample in a study of T cells in localized non-small cell lung cancer. The protocol was immunoSEQ multiplex PCR, while the TCRdb copy is restricted to in-frame clones and leaves out a portion. The data contain roughly 32,000 clones, 88% of them singletons. Here the sequenced sample was peripheral blood mononuclear cells, taken before any cancer treatment. The receptor source for this set is a woman aged 40-69 years with stage III lung adenocarcinoma.

The V and J genes are TRBV2 and TRBJ1-3; unclear D gene. The V and J ends lost 2 bases and 4 bases respectively, with 9 bases between them. Germline V gene sequence: CDR1 SNHLY, CDR2 FYNNEI. This CDR3 region has 14 residues. CDR3 loop: CASSEPRSGNTIYF. The CDR3 DNA reads as TGTGCCAGCAGTGAACCCAGGTCAGGAAACACCATATATTTT.

This clone was detected only once. The chain recombines TRBV30 with TRBJ1-1; weak D call: TRBD1 (5 bases). CDR3 length: 15 residues. The ends were cut back, 8 bases at V and 5 bases at J, with 24 bases in the middle. CDR1 is GTSNPN, CDR2 SVGIG, per germline (reference sequence). CDR3 coding DNA: TGTGCCACCCCCAAGGGTGGGACTCAGAGGACTGAAGCTTTCTTT. Translated: CATPKGGTQRTEAFF.

This chain joins TRBV7-8 and TRBJ2-5; D remains ambiguous. The CDR3 contains 16 residues. Germline assignment: CDR1 SGHVS and CDR2 FQNEAQ. Trimming pared 2 bases from V and 1 base from J, leaving 14 bases between. The DNA of the CDR3 is TGTGCCAGCAGCTTACGTAGCCGCAGGATCCAAGAGACCCAGTACTTC. Translated, it gives CASSLRSRRIQETQYF.

The J gene is TRBJ2-7, the V gene TRBV5-6; D may be TRBD1 (6 bases). This CDR3 region has 15 residues. Between the trimmed V and J ends, which lost 0 bases and 3 bases, there was a span of 13 bases. CDR1 is SGHDT and CDR2 is YYEEEE in the germline V gene. CDR3 nucleotides: TGTGCCAGCAGCTTGGCCCCACAGGGATTCTACGAGCAGTACTTC. This encodes CASSLAPQGFYEQYF.